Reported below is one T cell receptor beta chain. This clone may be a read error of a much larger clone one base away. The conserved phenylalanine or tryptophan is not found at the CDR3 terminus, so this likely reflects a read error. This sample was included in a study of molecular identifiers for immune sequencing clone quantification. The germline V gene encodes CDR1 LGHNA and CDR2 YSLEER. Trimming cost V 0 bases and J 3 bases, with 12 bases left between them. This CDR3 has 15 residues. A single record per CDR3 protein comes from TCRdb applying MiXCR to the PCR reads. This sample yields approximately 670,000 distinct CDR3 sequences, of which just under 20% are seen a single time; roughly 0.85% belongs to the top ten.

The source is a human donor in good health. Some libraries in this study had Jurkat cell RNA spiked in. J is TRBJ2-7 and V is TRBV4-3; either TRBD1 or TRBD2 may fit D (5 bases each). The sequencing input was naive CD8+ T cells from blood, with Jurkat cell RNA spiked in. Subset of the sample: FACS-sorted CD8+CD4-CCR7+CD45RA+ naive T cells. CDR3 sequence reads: CASSQDLRGSYEQYS. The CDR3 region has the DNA TGCGCCAGCAGCCAAGATCTCCGGGGCAGCTACGAGCAGTACTCC.